This T cell receptor beta chain was captured by sequencing in a study of identical twins. Only one count was recorded for this clonotype. Antigen specificity is unknown. The CDR3 has 15 amino acids. The ends lost 2 bases at V and 2 bases at J; junction bases unmatched: 6. Germline CDR1 is KGHSH and CDR2 is LQKENI. MiXCR, applied by TCRdb to the 5' RACE reads, yields one record per CDR3 protein. The sample gives fewer than 550,000 distinct CDR3 sequences, 13% to 15% of which show up once; about 1% is in the top ten. Study-wide findings and caveats: Fewer insertions were carried by abundant cord blood beta clonotypes, but none was seen in memory repertoires.

These sequences were also reported in another study, on yellow fever vaccine responses in identical twins.

The TCR sequence derives from a young woman in good health. The rearrangement joins TRBV18 to TRBJ2-7; 7 bases line up with TRBD1. The material sequenced was CD4+ T cells sorted from blood. Here the CDR3 DNA reads TGTGCCAGCTCACCAGGGCCGGGACAGACCTACGAGCAGTACTTC. Protein: CASSPGPGQTYEQYF.